This T cell receptor beta chain was found in a study of blood T cell repertoires in COVID-19. This clone appeared a few times. Sequencing was performed with immunoSEQ multiplex PCR; in TCRdb, only in-frame clones are kept and a portion is missing. The sample consists of about 350,000 clones, 85% to 90% of them appearing once. This CDR3 region has 16 residues. Germline V gene lookup returns CDR1 SGHVS and CDR2 FQNEAQ. V was clipped by 5 bases and J by 1 base; unmatched bases: 9. The sequence came from a woman in her 70s with COVID-19, enrolled during active disease. The chain carries TRBV7-8 and TRBJ2-3; the match to TRBD2 covers 7 bases. The sequenced material came from peripheral blood. The CDR3 here is CASSTLGRGGTDTQYF. The CDR3 region has the DNA TGTGCCAGCAGCACCCTGGGACGGGGGGGCACAGATACGCAGTATTTT.